This T cell receptor beta chain was identified in a study of T cell responses to AZD1222 COVID-19 vaccine. Study overall: Analyses pooled second doses at about 4 or about 12 weeks.

The CDR3 sequence is 15 residues long. The V gene's germline CDR1 is MNHEY and CDR2 SMNVEV (reference sequence). With V trimmed by 5 bases and J by 2 bases, 6 bases remained unmatched. The assay was immunoSEQ multiplex PCR, and TCRdb's table has in-frame clones only and misses some. The sample consists of under 200,000 clones, more than 75% of them appearing once. The clonotype was recovered from an adult in good health. The chain joins TRBV27 to TRBJ2-1, with TRBD2 matching 7 bases. The sequencing used peripheral blood, collected on day 0 of AZD1222 vaccination. DNA for the CDR3: TGTGCCAGCAGTACCACGGGACTAACCTACAATGAGCAGTTCTTC. It translates to CASSTTGLTYNEQFF.